These 21 T cell receptor beta chains were sequenced from one sample in a study of blood T cell repertoires in COVID-19. This table comes from immunoSEQ multiplex PCR, and its TCRdb copy is limited to in-frame clones, with some not included. The repertoire holds 260,000 or so clones, with around four fifths as singletons. Sequencing input: peripheral blood. The receptors derive from an older man with acute or convalescent COVID-19.

The chain joins TRBV20-1 to TRBJ2-1; the match to TRBD2 covers 7 bases. This CDR3 comprises 12 residues. V gave up 3 bases and J gave up 7 bases; unmatched junction bases: 3. In germline, CDR1 is DFQATT, CDR2 SNEGSKA (reference sequence). The CDR3 reads CSASSGRNEQFF. DNA of the CDR3: TGCAGTGCTAGTAGCGGGCGGAATGAGCAGTTCTTC.

This clone came up a few times. The V call is TRBV6-6, the J call TRBJ2-1; perhaps TRBD2 as D (6 bases). V gave up 6 bases and J gave up 4 bases, with 10 bases separating them. Germline-derived CDR1 and CDR2 are MNHNY and SVGAGI (reference sequence). CDR3 length equals 13 residues. The chain's CDR3 is CASSPGGYNEQFF. The DNA for the CDR3 is TGTGCCAGCAGCCCCGGGGGATACAATGAGCAGTTCTTC.

The chain links TRBV5-1 to TRBJ1-1; the match to TRBD1 covers 9 bases. The CDR3 contains 13 residues. V dropped 3 bases and J dropped 7; count of bases not matched to a gene: 4. Per germline, CDR1 SGHRS and CDR2 YFSETQ. CDR3: CASSSGQGSEAFF. CDR3 bases: TGCGCCAGCAGCTCGGGACAGGGAAGTGAAGCTTTCTTT. The full variable domain, completed using reference TRBV5-1 and TRBJ1-1, is KAGVTQTPRYLIKTRGQQVTLSCSPISGHRSVSWYQQTPGQGLQFLFEYFSETQRNKGNFPGRFSGRQFSNSRSEMNVSTLELGDSALYLCASSSGQGSEAFFGQGTRLTVV.

The chain recombines TRBV19 with TRBJ1-2, with D possibly matching TRBD1 (6 bases). The CDR3 covers 15 residues. The ends were cut back, 5 bases at V and 4 bases at J, with 17 bases in the middle. In germline, CDR1 is LNHDA, CDR2 SQIVND (reference sequence). The CDR3 protein is CASSPLGQLSYGYTF. CDR3 bases: TGTGCCAGTAGTCCTCTCGGACAGCTTTCCTATGGCTACACCTTC.

The V gene is TRBV5-1, the J gene TRBJ2-7; no reliable D call. Germline V gives CDR1 SGHRS, CDR2 YFSETQ. V was clipped by 4 bases and J by 1 base, with 12 bases between them. This CDR3 contains 14 residues. The CDR3 bases are TGCGCCAGCAGCCCGGATCTAGGATCCTACGAGCAGTACTTC. Its translation: CASSPDLGSYEQYF.

The CDR3 loop reads CASSGLAGVYEQYF. CDR3 DNA sequence: TGTGCCAGCAGTGGGCTAGCGGGGGTGTACGAGCAGTACTTC. The chain employs TRBV28 and TRBJ2-7, with TRBD2 matching over 10 bases. V lost 5 bases and J lost 4; bases outside the gene matches: 5. Germline-derived CDR1 and CDR2 are MDHEN and SYDVKM. This CDR3 spans 14 amino acids.

The chain combines TRBV2 with TRBJ1-1, with TRBD1 as a possible D gene (5 bases). The length of the CDR3 is 15 residues. Germline CDR1 SNHLY, CDR2 FYNNEI. Trimming cost V 8 bases and J 1 base, with 17 bases left between them. As DNA, the CDR3 is TGTGCCAGCGTTTATAGGGGAATTGGGAACACTGAAGCTTTCTTT. Translated, it gives CASVYRGIGNTEAFF.

The V call is TRBV7-9, the J call TRBJ2-6; D possibly corresponds to TRBD2 (7 bases). The CDR3 length is 16 residues. V was pared by 5 bases and J by 2 bases, with 13 bases between. Looked up from germline, CDR1 is SEHNR and CDR2 is FQNEAQ (reference sequence). The chain's CDR3 is CASSPARGPGANVLTF. The DNA for the CDR3 is TGTGCCAGCAGCCCCGCGCGGGGGCCTGGGGCCAACGTCCTGACTTTC.

J is TRBJ2-1 and V is TRBV28, with a possible D match to TRBD1 (6 bases). V was pared by 5 bases and J by 6 bases, with 11 bases between. The CDR3 spans 13 residues. Germline CDR1 MDHEN, CDR2 SYDVKM. CDR3 in DNA: TGTGCCAGCAGTACCACAGGGAGCAATGAGCAGTTCTTC. Amino acid sequence: CASSTTGSNEQFF. The variable domain in full, completed from reference TRBV28 and TRBJ2-1, reads DVKVTQSSRYLVKRTGEKVFLECVQDMDHENMFWYRQDPGLGLRLIYFSYDVKMKEKGDIPEGYSVSREKKERFSLILESASTNQTSMYLCASSTTGSNEQFFGPGTRLTVL.

Comment on this clone: This sample includes further DNA sequences coding for the same CDR3. The genes are TRBV27 and TRBJ1-2; TRBD1 agrees at 7 bases. Germline loops: CDR1 MNHEY, CDR2 SMNVEV (reference sequence). V was pared by 0 bases and J by 5 bases, with 3 bases of the junction left unmatched. This CDR3 has 14 residues. CDR3 sequence (DNA): TGTGCCAGCAGTTTATCGGGACAGTCGTATGGCTACACCTTC. This sequence encodes CASSLSGQSYGYTF.

This clone was recorded only once. The CDR3 DNA follows: TGTGCCACCAGCCCTAGGTCTGACACTGAAGCTTTCTTT. It is translated as CATSPRSDTEAFF. This chain connects TRBV15 to TRBJ1-1; no reliable D call. The V and J ends lost 5 bases and 3 bases respectively, with 10 bases between them. The CDR3 has 13 amino acids. In germline, CDR1 is LNHNV, CDR2 YYDKDF (reference sequence).

The rearrangement uses TRBV23-1 and TRBJ1-5, with a weak D call TRBD1 (5 bases). TRBV23-1 is flagged as an ORF with uncertain function. CDR3 length: 16 residues. V was shortened by 1 base and J by 0 bases, with 10 bases between the two germline ends. This CDR3 reads CASSQWGLVSNQPQHF. The CDR3 coding sequence is TGCGCCAGCAGTCAATGGGGACTAGTTAGCAATCAGCCCCAGCATTTT.

This clone was observed once. This sequence joins TRBV3-1 (or the pseudogene TRBV3-2) and TRBJ1-1; possibly TRBD1 for D (5 bases). The germline V and J ends were trimmed by 1 base and 10 bases, with 25 bases remaining between them. Germline values: CDR1 LGHDT, CDR2 YNNKEL (reference sequence). CDR3 size: 17 residues. In DNA, the CDR3 is TGTGCCAGCAGCCAAGTACATACGACTCAGGGAGGGCCCGGAGCTTTCTTT. This gives the protein CASSQVHTTQGGPGAFF.

The gene calls are TRBV2 and TRBJ2-5, with TRBD1 matching over 8 bases. This CDR3 contains 14 residues. J lost 7 bases, V lost 5 bases, and 9 bases had no gene match. Germline-derived CDR1 and CDR2 are SNHLY and FYNNEI. CDR3 nucleotide sequence: TGTGCCAGCAGTTCGACAGGGGATTCGGTGACCCAGTACTTC. Translated: CASSSTGDSVTQYF.

This clone was counted only a few times. The chain employs TRBV27 and TRBJ2-1; 8 nucleotides align to TRBD2. The CDR3 runs 16 residues. The V segment lost 3 bases and the J segment 0 bases; nucleotides outside the gene matches: 4. Germline CDR1 MNHEY, CDR2 SMNVEV (reference sequence). CDR3 sequence reads: CASSFLLADSYNEQFF. CDR3 in DNA: TGTGCCAGCAGTTTTTTACTAGCGGACTCCTACAATGAGCAGTTCTTC.

The V gene is TRBV7-2, the J gene TRBJ2-3, with 10 bases fitting TRBD2. Trimming at V came to 2 bases and at J to 3 bases, leaving 5 bases not matched to a gene. CDR1 is SGHTA and CDR2 is FQGNSA in the germline V gene. This CDR3 spans 16 amino acids. The CDR3 DNA reads as TGTGCCAGCAGCTTAACGGGACTAGCGCCTACAGATACGCAGTATTTT. Encoded protein: CASSLTGLAPTDTQYF.

V and J are TRBV6-1 and TRBJ2-7; D might be TRBD2 (5 bases). V lost 2 bases and J 1 base, leaving 12 bases between the germline ends. Germline V gene data show CDR1 as MNHNS and CDR2 as SASEGT. This CDR3 region has 15 residues. The CDR3 DNA reads as TGTGCCAGCAGTGAACCCGGGGTCAGGTCCTACGAGCAGTACTTC. It encodes CASSEPGVRSYEQYF.

The chain joins TRBV28 to TRBJ2-1; the match to TRBD1 covers 8 bases. Germline V CDR1 and CDR2: MDHEN, SYDVKM. Trimming at V came to 5 bases and at J to 9 bases, leaving 12 bases not matched to a gene. This CDR3 contains 15 residues. In DNA form, the CDR3 reads TGTGCCAGCAGTCAGGGGCAGGGGGCCGGAGTTGAGCAGTTCTTC. It encodes CASSQGQGAGVEQFF.

The CDR3 DNA reads as TGTGCCAGCAGCCATCAATACCCCGGGCAGGGGGGAACTGAAGCTTTCTTT. Protein: CASSHQYPGQGGTEAFF. The rearrangement joins TRBV16 to TRBJ1-1; 7 nucleotides agree with TRBD1. CDR3 size: 17 residues. Germline V CDR1 and CDR2: KGHSY, FQNENV. Germline trimming cut 3 bases from V and 5 bases from J; bases unmatched to any gene: 15. Using reference TRBV16 and TRBJ1-1 for the parts outside the CDR3, the full variable domain is GEEVAQTPKHLVRGEGQKAKLYCAPIKGHSYVFWYQQVLKNEFKFLISFQNENVFDETGMPKERFSAKCLPNSPCSLEIQATKLEDSAVYFCASSHQYPGQGGTEAFFGQGTRLTVV.

The chain is built from TRBV18 and TRBJ1-2; possible D gene TRBD1, 6 bases. The CDR3 runs 15 residues. Germline values: CDR1 KGHSH, CDR2 LQKENI. V gave up 6 bases and J gave up 0 bases, with 14 bases separating them. CDR3 region: CASSPRQDANYGYTF. The CDR3 DNA is TGTGCCAGCTCTCCCCGACAGGACGCTAACTATGGCTACACCTTC.

The chain combines TRBV5-5 with TRBJ2-7; the D gene is possibly TRBD2 (5 bases). This CDR3 spans 13 amino acids. V dropped 4 bases and J dropped 3 bases, with 11 bases sitting between them. The germline V gene has CDR1 SGHKS and CDR2 YYEKEE (reference sequence). The CDR3 DNA reads as TGTGCCAGCAGCACCACCGGAGGCTACGAGCAGTACTTC. Translating it yields CASSTTGGYEQYF. Full variable domain (rest looked up from reference TRBV5-5 and TRBJ2-7): DAGVTQSPTHLIKTRGQQVTLRCSPISGHKSVSWYQQVLGQGPQFIFQYYEKEERGRGNFPDRFSARQFPNYSSELNVNALLLGDSALYLCASSTTGGYEQYFGPGTRLTVT.